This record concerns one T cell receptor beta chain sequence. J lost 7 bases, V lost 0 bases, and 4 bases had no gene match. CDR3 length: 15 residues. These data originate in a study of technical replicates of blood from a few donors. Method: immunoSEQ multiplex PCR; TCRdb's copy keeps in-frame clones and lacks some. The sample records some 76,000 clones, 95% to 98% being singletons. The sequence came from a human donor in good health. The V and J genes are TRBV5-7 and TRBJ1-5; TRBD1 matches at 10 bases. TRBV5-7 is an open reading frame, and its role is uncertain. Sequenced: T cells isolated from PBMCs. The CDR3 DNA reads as TGTGCCAGCAGCTTGGGGACAGGGGGTAGCCAGCCCCAGCATTTT. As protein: CASSLGTGGSQPQHF.